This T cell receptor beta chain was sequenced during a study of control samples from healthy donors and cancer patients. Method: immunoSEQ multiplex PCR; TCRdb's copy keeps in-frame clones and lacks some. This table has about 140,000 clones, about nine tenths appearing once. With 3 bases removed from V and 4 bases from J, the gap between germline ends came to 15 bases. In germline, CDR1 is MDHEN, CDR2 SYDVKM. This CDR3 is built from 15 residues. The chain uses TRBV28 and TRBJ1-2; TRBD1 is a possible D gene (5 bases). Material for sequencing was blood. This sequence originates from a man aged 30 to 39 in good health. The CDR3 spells CASSFLWGAGYGYTF. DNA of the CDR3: TGTGCCAGCAGTTTTTTATGGGGCGCTGGCTATGGCTACACCTTC.